Listed here are 25 T cell receptor beta chains from one sample, sequenced in a study of T cells expressing NK-cell markers. From the 5' RACE reads, TCRdb lists one entry per CDR3 protein and no DNA. The table counts almost 450,000 distinct CDR3 sequences; 7.3% lies in the top ten. The material sequenced was blood T cells: a sorted CD56 or NKG2C T cell subset, CD4+ or CD8+ T cells, or bulk PBMC T cells (not recorded which). The receptor source for this set is a woman aged 18-70 years in good health.

The J gene is TRBJ2-3, the V gene TRBV5-1. The CDR3 extends over 12 amino acids. The germline V gene encodes CDR1 SGHRS and CDR2 YFSETQ. CDR3 sequence: CASSLAADTQYF.

The V call is TRBV12-3 or TRBV12-4, the J call TRBJ2-5; checking the TCRdb D call of TRBD1 is not possible without DNA. This CDR3 is 14 amino acids long. CDR3 residues: CASSLGGGGGTQYF.

J is TRBJ2-5 and V is TRBV27; the TCRdb D gene call, TRBD1, has no DNA to confirm it. This CDR3 is built from 14 residues. Looked up from germline, CDR1 is MNHEY and CDR2 is SMNVEV (reference sequence). This CDR3 is CASRNMGGSETQYF.

The chain has TRBV20-1 and TRBJ2-1; TCRdb outputs TRBD1, but without DNA this stays unchecked. The germline V gene encodes CDR1 DFQATT and CDR2 SNEGSKA (reference sequence). The CDR3 extends over 12 amino acids. Here the CDR3 reads CSKLRGAGEQFF.

This rearrangement joins TRBV7-2 to TRBJ2-5; absent DNA, TCRdb's TRBD1 call cannot be checked. Germline V gives CDR1 SGHTA, CDR2 FQGNSA. This CDR3 is 14 amino acids long. The CDR3 protein is CASSRDRGRETQYF.

This sequence joins TRBV3-1 and TRBJ1-2; TCRdb calls TRBD1, which cannot be checked without DNA. The CDR3 has 16 amino acids. CDR1 and CDR2 (germline): LGHDT, YNNKEL (reference sequence). The CDR3 reads CASTRGGQGHNYGYTF.

The chain employs TRBV2 and TRBJ1-1; TCRdb proposes TRBD1, but this gene call is untestable without DNA. In germline, CDR1 is SNHLY, CDR2 FYNNEI. The CDR3 is made up of 13 amino acids. The CDR3 is CARRTEMNTEAFF.

J is TRBJ2-3 and V is TRBV12-3 or TRBV12-4; absent DNA, TCRdb's TRBD2 call cannot be checked. The CDR3 runs to 13 residues. The CDR3 loop reads CASSPLAGGTQYF.

The chain employs TRBV5-1 and TRBJ2-1; with no DNA, the TCRdb D assignment of TRBD2 cannot be verified. The germline gives CDR1 SGHRS, CDR2 YFSETQ. This CDR3 has 17 amino acids. CDR3 residues: CASSPGTSGSRYNEQFF. The variable domain in full, completed from reference TRBV5-1 and TRBJ2-1, reads KAGVTQTPRYLIKTRGQQVTLSCSPISGHRSVSWYQQTPGQGLQFLFEYFSETQRNKGNFPGRFSGRQFSNSRSEMNVSTLELGDSALYLCASSPGTSGSRYNEQFFGPGTRLTVL.

The chain has TRBV29-1 and TRBJ1-4; with no DNA, the TCRdb D assignment of TRBD1 cannot be verified. The CDR3 is made up of 12 amino acids. Germline V gives CDR1 SQVTM, CDR2 ANQGSEA. The chain's CDR3 is CSVGQVYEKLFF.

The chain joins TRBV6-1 to TRBJ2-5; TCRdb indicates TRBD1, and absent DNA this call remains unverified. Germline V gene data show CDR1 as MNHNS and CDR2 as SASEGT. CDR3 length: 13 residues. This chain's CDR3 is CASSPDREETQYF.

This sequence joins TRBV19 and TRBJ2-1; TCRdb picks TRBD2, but there is no DNA to check that call. The CDR3 runs to 12 residues. Germline assignment: CDR1 LNHDA and CDR2 SQIVND (reference sequence). CDR3 sequence: CASSIQGHEQFF.

CDR3 sequence reads: CAIRGSSQETQYF. The gene calls are TRBV10-3 and TRBJ2-5. Germline CDR1 reads ENHRY; CDR2 reads SYGVKD. The CDR3 spans 13 residues.

The V and J genes are TRBV28 and TRBJ2-7. In germline, CDR1 is MDHEN, CDR2 SYDVKM. The CDR3 length is 14 residues. The CDR3 sequence is CASSPTGFIGEQYF. Drawing the rest from reference TRBV28 and TRBJ2-7, the complete variable domain is DVKVTQSSRYLVKRTGEKVFLECVQDMDHENMFWYRQDPGLGLRLIYFSYDVKMKEKGDIPEGYSVSREKKERFSLILESASTNQTSMYLCASSPTGFIGEQYFGPGTRLTVT.

The chain couples TRBV5-1 to TRBJ1-1; TCRdb's assignment of TRBD1 cannot be checked, as there is no DNA. The germline V gene has CDR1 SGHRS and CDR2 YFSETQ. This CDR3 region has 15 residues. The CDR3: CASSLGPGSDTEAFF.

The chain recombines TRBV7-9 with TRBJ2-5. From germline, CDR1 is SEHNR and CDR2 FQNEAQ (reference sequence). This CDR3 spans 15 amino acids. This CDR3 is CASSLKETVQETQYF.

The genes are TRBV29-1 and TRBJ2-5; TCRdb proposes TRBD2, but this gene call is untestable without DNA. This CDR3 is built from 12 residues. Germline V lookup: CDR1 SQVTM, CDR2 ANQGSEA. CDR3 sequence: CSVAGLEETQYF.

This sequence joins TRBV12-3 or TRBV12-4 and TRBJ1-4; TCRdb's D call, TRBD1, is unchecked because there is no DNA. CDR3 length: 15 amino acids. This chain's CDR3 is CASSSPTGLNEKLFF.

The chain employs TRBV6-2 or TRBV6-3 and TRBJ2-2. The length of the CDR3 is 14 residues. Germline V gene data show CDR1 as MNHEY and CDR2 as SVGEGT. The CDR3 region is CASSYVVDTGELFF.

The rearrangement joins TRBV4-3 to TRBJ1-4. Germline V CDR1 and CDR2: LGHNA, YSLEER. The CDR3 spans 14 residues. This chain's CDR3 is CASTRAGTVEKLFF.

V is TRBV5-6 and J is TRBJ2-4; TCRdb outputs TRBD2, but without DNA this stays unchecked. The CDR3 sequence is 18 residues long. CDR1 is SGHDT, CDR2 YYEEEE, per germline. The CDR3 sequence is CASSYRTSGGVSKNIQYF. Complete variable domain (other parts from reference TRBV5-6 and TRBJ2-4): DAGVTQSPTHLIKTRGQQVTLRCSPKSGHDTVSWYQQALGQGPQFIFQYYEEEERQRGNFPDRFSGHQFPNYSSELNVNALLLGDSALYLCASSYRTSGGVSKNIQYFGAGTRLSVL.

The rearrangement uses TRBV6-5 and TRBJ2-7; the TRBD2 assignment by TCRdb is unverifiable without DNA. CDR3 size: 14 residues. Looked up from germline, CDR1 is MNHEY and CDR2 is SVGAGI. CDR3 sequence: CASSYGDLSYEQYF.

The chain recombines TRBV12-3 or TRBV12-4 with TRBJ1-6; the D call from TCRdb, TRBD1, cannot be confirmed without DNA. This CDR3 comprises 12 residues. The CDR3 loop is CASSLQGPPLHF.

The chain is built from TRBV28 and TRBJ2-4. CDR1 and CDR2 from the germline V gene are MDHEN and SYDVKM. The CDR3 is 11 residues long. The chain's CDR3 is CASSFLGIQYF.

V and J are TRBV12-3 or TRBV12-4 and TRBJ2-3. This CDR3 is built from 11 residues. This chain's CDR3 is CASPRPDTQYF.